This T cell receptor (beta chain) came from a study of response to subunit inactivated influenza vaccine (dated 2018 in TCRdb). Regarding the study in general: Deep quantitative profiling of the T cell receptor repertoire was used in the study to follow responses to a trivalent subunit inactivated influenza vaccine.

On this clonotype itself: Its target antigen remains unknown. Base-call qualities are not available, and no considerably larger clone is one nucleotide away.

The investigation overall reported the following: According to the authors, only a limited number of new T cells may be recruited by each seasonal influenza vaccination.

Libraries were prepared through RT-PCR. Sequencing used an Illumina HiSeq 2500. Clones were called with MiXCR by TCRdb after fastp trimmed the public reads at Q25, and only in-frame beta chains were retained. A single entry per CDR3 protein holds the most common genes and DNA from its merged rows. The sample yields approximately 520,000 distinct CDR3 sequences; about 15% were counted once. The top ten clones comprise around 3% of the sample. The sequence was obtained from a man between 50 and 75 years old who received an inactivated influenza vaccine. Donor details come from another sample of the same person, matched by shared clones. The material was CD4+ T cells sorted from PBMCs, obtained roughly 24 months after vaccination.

The DNA reads as follows: TGTGCCAGCAGCGGACTAGCGGGAAGGAGAAAAGATGAGCAGTTCTTC. This yields the protein CASSGLAGRRKDEQFF. The sequence joins TRBV9 to TRBJ2-1; the central 11 bases match TRBD2. The CDR3, from cysteine to phenylalanine, totals 16 residues. Here the CDR3 DNA is all that survives: 48 bases in frame from base 1. CDR1 and CDR2 are drawn from the germline V gene: SGDLS, YYNGEE. The germline V end is reduced by 3 bases and the J end by 8 bases; junction bases left unmatched: 10.